This is a list of T cell receptor beta chains from one sample in a study of identical twins. One entry per CDR3 protein results from TCRdb running MiXCR on the 5' RACE reads. The table shows roughly 690,000 distinct CDR3 sequences, with approximately 6.1% occurring only once. The sequencing input was naive T cells sorted from blood. The receptor set was obtained from a man younger than 35 in good health. Both conserved end residues are part of each CDR3. D genes are given only for firm matches. A row's size may be missing; if present it is once, few, many or a size class.

J gene: TRBJ2-1; clone size: NA; V gene: TRBV3-1; D gene: NA; CDR3 DNA: TGTGCCAGCAGAGGGGACGCCTTCCCGTACAATGAGCAGTTCTTC; CDR3 protein: CASRGDAFPYNEQFF
J gene: TRBJ2-7; clone size: many; V gene: TRBV6-2/TRBV6-3; D gene: TRBD2; CDR3 DNA: TGTGCCAGCGGGGGCTTTGATAGCGGGAGTTACGAGCAGTACTTC; CDR3 protein: CASGGFDSGSYEQYF
J gene: TRBJ1-5; clone size: NA; V gene: TRBV7-2; D gene: NA; CDR3 DNA: TGTGCCAGCAGCTTAGGTCCCAGTGATAGCAATCAGCCCCAGCATTTT; CDR3 protein: CASSLGPSDSNQPQHF
J gene: TRBJ2-7; clone size: NA; V gene: TRBV3-1; D gene: TRBD1; CDR3 DNA: TGTGCCAGCAGCCGAGCCGGGACAGGGGTCCCCGAGCAGTACTTC; CDR3 protein: CASSRAGTGVPEQYF
J gene: TRBJ2-5; clone size: NA; V gene: TRBV30; D gene: NA; CDR3 DNA: TGTGCCTGGAGTGACCGACTGGGTGAGACCCAGTACTTC; CDR3 protein: CAWSDRLGETQYF
J gene: TRBJ2-4; clone size: few; V gene: TRBV21-1; D gene: NA; CDR3 DNA: TGTGCCAGCAGCAAAGGGGGGAGGACAGATGAAAACATTCAGTACTTC; CDR3 protein: CASSKGGRTDENIQYF
J gene: TRBJ2-7; clone size: many; V gene: TRBV27; D gene: TRBD1; CDR3 DNA: TGTGCCAGCTCCCAATGGCAGGGGGCGTACGAGCAGTACTTC; CDR3 protein: CASSQWQGAYEQYF
J gene: TRBJ2-1; clone size: NA; V gene: TRBV12-3/TRBV12-4; D gene: TRBD2; CDR3 DNA: TGTGCCAGCAGTCTTACTAGCGGGGCCCGGTCTGAGCAGTTCTTC; CDR3 protein: CASSLTSGARSEQFF
J gene: TRBJ1-4; clone size: few; V gene: TRBV3-1; D gene: NA; CDR3 DNA: TGTGCCAGCAGCCTCTCCCTAAGTGCAACTAATGAAAAACTGTTTTTT; CDR3 protein: CASSLSLSATNEKLFF
J gene: TRBJ2-3; clone size: few; V gene: TRBV10-3; D gene: TRBD1; CDR3 DNA: TGTGCCATCAGGGGGACAGGGTGGGAAACAGATACGCAGTATTTT; CDR3 protein: CAIRGTGWETDTQYF
J gene: TRBJ1-4; clone size: NA; V gene: TRBV6-5; D gene: NA; CDR3 DNA: TGTGCCAGCAGTTACTCAGGAATTCCAACTAATGAAAAACTGTTTTTT; CDR3 protein: CASSYSGIPTNEKLFF
J gene: TRBJ2-2; clone size: many; V gene: TRBV11-2; D gene: TRBD1; CDR3 DNA: TGTGCCAGCAGCTCACATAGGAGACAGGGCCTGAACACCGGGGAGCTGTTTTTT; CDR3 protein: CASSSHRRQGLNTGELFF
J gene: TRBJ2-1; clone size: NA; V gene: TRBV11-2; D gene: TRBD2; CDR3 DNA: TGTGCCAGCAGCTTAGTGGGGCTAGCGGGAGAAAATGAGCAGTTCTTC; CDR3 protein: CASSLVGLAGENEQFF
J gene: TRBJ2-5; clone size: few; V gene: TRBV6-2/TRBV6-3; D gene: NA; CDR3 DNA: TGTGCCAGCAGTTACTCGGCAGGGGCGCCAGAAGAGACCCAGTACTTC; CDR3 protein: CASSYSAGAPEETQYF
J gene: TRBJ1-2; clone size: many; V gene: TRBV12-3/TRBV12-4; D gene: NA; CDR3 DNA: TGTGCCAGCAGGGGACCTAATGGCTACACCTTC; CDR3 protein: CASRGPNGYTF
J gene: TRBJ2-1; clone size: NA; V gene: TRBV25-1; D gene: NA; CDR3 DNA: TGTGCCAGCAGTGAATCATTAGCGAATGAGCAGTTCTTC; CDR3 protein: CASSESLANEQFF
J gene: TRBJ2-3; clone size: many; V gene: TRBV29-1; D gene: TRBD1; CDR3 DNA: TGCAGCGTGATGACAGGGGGTAGGACAGATACGCAGTATTTT; CDR3 protein: CSVMTGGRTDTQYF
J gene: TRBJ2-3; clone size: many; V gene: TRBV20-1; D gene: TRBD2; CDR3 DNA: TGCAGTCTTCTAGCGGCTGAAGATACGCAGTATTTT; CDR3 protein: CSLLAAEDTQYF
J gene: TRBJ2-7; clone size: few; V gene: TRBV7-2; D gene: TRBD2; CDR3 DNA: TGTGCCAGCAGAACCGGACTAGCGCCCGCCTACGAGCAGTACTTC; CDR3 protein: CASRTGLAPAYEQYF
J gene: TRBJ2-1; clone size: NA; V gene: TRBV20-1; D gene: TRBD2; CDR3 DNA: TGCAGTGCCAGCTCGAGCGGGAGGGCCGGGAATGAGCAGTTCTTC; CDR3 protein: CSASSSGRAGNEQFF
J gene: TRBJ1-3; clone size: NA; V gene: TRBV4-3; D gene: TRBD1; CDR3 DNA: TGCGCCAGCAGCCACCCCTCCCTAGACAGGGGGGGAAACACCATATATTTT; CDR3 protein: CASSHPSLDRGGNTIYF
J gene: TRBJ2-1; clone size: NA; V gene: TRBV3-1; D gene: TRBD1; CDR3 DNA: TGTGCCAGCAGCAGAGGACAGGATCGACGCTACAATGAGCAGTTCTTC; CDR3 protein: CASSRGQDRRYNEQFF
J gene: TRBJ2-2; clone size: many; V gene: TRBV2; D gene: NA; CDR3 DNA: TGTGCCAGCATATTCCAAGCCTGGGGGGCCGGGGAGCTGTTTTTT; CDR3 protein: CASIFQAWGAGELFF
J gene: TRBJ2-7; clone size: many; V gene: TRBV12-3/TRBV12-4; D gene: NA; CDR3 DNA: TGTGCCAGCAGTTTAATGGCCGGAACCTACGAGCAGTACTTC; CDR3 protein: CASSLMAGTYEQYF
J gene: TRBJ2-2; clone size: NA; V gene: TRBV12-3/TRBV12-4; D gene: NA; CDR3 DNA: TGTGCCAGCGCAACTTCAGGGGTCGGGGAGCTGTTTTTT; CDR3 protein: CASATSGVGELFF
J gene: TRBJ2-5; clone size: many; V gene: TRBV24-1; D gene: NA; CDR3 DNA: TGTGCCACCAGTGACCCGGGCTTCCAGGAGACCCAGTACTTC; CDR3 protein: CATSDPGFQETQYF
J gene: TRBJ1-2; clone size: many; V gene: TRBV3-1; D gene: TRBD1; CDR3 DNA: TGTGCCAGCAGCCTGGACAGGGCGGATGGCTACACCTTC; CDR3 protein: CASSLDRADGYTF
J gene: TRBJ2-3; clone size: many; V gene: TRBV6-5; D gene: NA; CDR3 DNA: TGTGCCAGCAGTTACCTCGGGATCAGCACAGATACGCAGTATTTT; CDR3 protein: CASSYLGISTDTQYF
J gene: TRBJ1-5; clone size: few; V gene: TRBV30; D gene: TRBD1; CDR3 DNA: TGTGCCTGGAGTCAAGGGACAGCCAGAGTCAATCAGCCCCAGCATTTT; CDR3 protein: CAWSQGTARVNQPQHF
J gene: TRBJ1-5; clone size: many; V gene: TRBV5-6; D gene: NA; CDR3 DNA: TGTGCCAGCAGCAGACAAACAGGGCCAAGCAATCAGCCCCAGCATTTT; CDR3 protein: CASSRQTGPSNQPQHF
J gene: TRBJ2-3; clone size: many; V gene: TRBV7-2; D gene: NA; CDR3 DNA: TGTGCCAGCAGCCCCTCAAGAGATACGCAGTATTTT; CDR3 protein: CASSPSRDTQYF
J gene: TRBJ2-1; clone size: many; V gene: TRBV12-3/TRBV12-4; D gene: TRBD2; CDR3 DNA: TGTGCCAGCAGTTTGCAGACTAGCGGGAGTAAGGGTGATGAGCAGTTCTTC; CDR3 protein: CASSLQTSGSKGDEQFF
J gene: TRBJ2-2; clone size: many; V gene: TRBV28; D gene: TRBD2; CDR3 DNA: TGTGCCAGCATCCTGCGACTAGCGGGAAACACCGGGGAGCTGTTTTTT; CDR3 protein: CASILRLAGNTGELFF
J gene: TRBJ1-1; clone size: few; V gene: TRBV12-3/TRBV12-4; D gene: TRBD1; CDR3 DNA: TGTGCCAGCAGACCGTTAGGACAGGGGTCGAACACTGAAGCTTTCTTT; CDR3 protein: CASRPLGQGSNTEAFF
J gene: TRBJ1-2; clone size: NA; V gene: TRBV19; D gene: NA; CDR3 DNA: TGTGCCAGTAGTATCGGGAGCGGATATGGCTACACCTTC; CDR3 protein: CASSIGSGYGYTF
J gene: TRBJ2-1; clone size: few; V gene: TRBV4-3; D gene: NA; CDR3 DNA: TGCGCCAGCAGCCAAGATGGCAGGACCTACAATGAGCAGTTCTTC; CDR3 protein: CASSQDGRTYNEQFF
J gene: TRBJ2-7; clone size: many; V gene: TRBV25-1; D gene: NA; CDR3 DNA: TGTGCCAGCAGTTGGTTCCAGGGGCTTTACTTC; CDR3 protein: CASSWFQGLYF
J gene: TRBJ2-6; clone size: NA; V gene: TRBV12-3/TRBV12-4; D gene: NA; CDR3 DNA: TGTGCCAGCAGAGGTGGGGTCCTTAGCTCTGGGGCCAACGTCCTGACTTTC; CDR3 protein: CASRGGVLSSGANVLTF
J gene: TRBJ2-7; clone size: many; V gene: TRBV24-1; D gene: NA; CDR3 DNA: TGTGCCACCAGTGATTTGCCCGATCCGTCTTTGCAGTACTTC; CDR3 protein: CATSDLPDPSLQYF
J gene: TRBJ2-1; clone size: few; V gene: TRBV6-5; D gene: NA; CDR3 DNA: TGTGCCAGCAGTTACGGGGCCAGCACTGAGCAGTTCTTC; CDR3 protein: CASSYGASTEQFF
J gene: TRBJ2-5; clone size: many; V gene: TRBV7-7; D gene: NA; CDR3 DNA: TGTGCCAGCACGGCCGGGGTAGGGACCCAGTACTTC; CDR3 protein: CASTAGVGTQYF
J gene: TRBJ2-2; clone size: NA; V gene: TRBV7-6; D gene: TRBD1; CDR3 DNA: TGTGCCAGCAGCGAAGGGACAGGAGTGAACACCGGGGAGCTGTTTTTT; CDR3 protein: CASSEGTGVNTGELFF
J gene: TRBJ2-6; clone size: NA; V gene: TRBV15; D gene: TRBD1; CDR3 DNA: TGTGCCACCAGCAGAGATGGGACAGGGGGTCGGGCCAACGTCCTGACTTTC; CDR3 protein: CATSRDGTGGRANVLTF
J gene: TRBJ2-7; clone size: many; V gene: TRBV29-1; D gene: TRBD2; CDR3 DNA: TGCAGCGTTGAATCGAGTTTTAGCGGGACCCACGAGCAGTACTTC; CDR3 protein: CSVESSFSGTHEQYF
J gene: TRBJ2-1; clone size: NA; V gene: TRBV9; D gene: TRBD2; CDR3 DNA: TGTGCCAGCAGCCTAAAGGGACTAGCGGGAGGGACTACGAATGAGCAGTTCTTC; CDR3 protein: CASSLKGLAGGTTNEQFF
J gene: TRBJ2-5; clone size: many; V gene: TRBV20-1; D gene: NA; CDR3 DNA: TGCAGTGGAGGCCCCCCACAGGGCTGGAGAGAGACCCAGTACTTC; CDR3 protein: CSGGPPQGWRETQYF